A single sample gave rise to the 25 T cell receptor beta chains below, sequenced in a study of blood T cell repertoires in COVID-19. The protocol was immunoSEQ multiplex PCR, while the TCRdb copy is restricted to in-frame clones and leaves out a portion. The sample has tens of thousands of clones, 65% to 85% seen once. Sequences were obtained from peripheral blood. The source of these receptors is a man between 65 and 85 years old with acute or convalescent COVID-19.

The genes are TRBV28 and TRBJ1-5; D not certain. CDR3 length: 12 residues. V was pared by 1 base and J by 4 bases, with 2 bases between. The germline V gene has CDR1 MDHEN and CDR2 SYDVKM. CDR3 in amino acids: CASSLLNQPQHF. The CDR3 DNA sequence: TGTGCCAGCAGTTTATTAAATCAGCCCCAGCATTTT.

This clone came up a few times. The gene calls are TRBV5-5 and TRBJ1-1, with D possibly being TRBD1 (6 bases). Trimming took 0 bases from V and 5 from J, leaving 8 bases between them. The CDR3 contains 13 residues. In germline, CDR1 is SGHKS, CDR2 YYEKEE (reference sequence). In DNA form, the CDR3 reads TGTGCCAGCAGCTTGGTCAGGGGTACTGAAGCTTTCTTT. Amino acid sequence: CASSLVRGTEAFF.

The chain employs TRBV9 and TRBJ2-7; no firm D call. The V gene lost 0 bases and the J gene lost 7 bases, with 11 bases spanning the gap. Germline CDR1 reads SGDLS; CDR2 reads YYNGEE. The CDR3 covers 13 residues. Written as DNA, the CDR3 is TGTGCCAGCAGCGTAGATGGGCCGGAAGAGCAGTACTTC. Residues: CASSVDGPEEQYF.

The chain couples TRBV20-1 to TRBJ1-1; no reliable D call. CDR1 and CDR2 (germline): DFQATT, SNEGSKA (reference sequence). This CDR3 has 13 residues. V was trimmed by 3 bases and J by 4 bases, leaving 12 bases between them. The CDR3 is CSASLSRATEAFF. The CDR3 DNA reads TGCAGTGCTAGTTTATCGAGGGCCACTGAAGCTTTCTTT.

The V and J genes are TRBV6-5 and TRBJ2-1, with 11 bases aligning to TRBD1. The CDR3 is 15 residues long. Per germline, CDR1 MNHEY and CDR2 SVGAGI. Unmatched junction bases numbered 5, after V lost 5 bases and J lost 5 bases. The CDR3 DNA is TGTGCCAGCAGTCGGGACAGGGGGTCTAACAATGAGCAGTTCTTC. Its protein is CASSRDRGSNNEQFF.

This clone came up a few times. The chain is built from TRBV7-3 and TRBJ2-6; perhaps TRBD1 as D (5 bases). Germline CDR1 reads SGHTA; CDR2 reads FQGTGA. The germline V and J ends were trimmed by 2 bases and 12 bases, with 11 bases remaining between them. The CDR3 runs to 13 residues. CDR3 nucleotides: TGTGCCAGCAGCTTAGCGCAGGGATCCGTCCTGACTTTC. Translating gives CASSLAQGSVLTF.

This chain joins TRBV9 and TRBJ2-1, with TRBD2 matching over 8 bases. J gave up 7 bases and V 0 bases, and 3 bases lay outside the gene matches. This CDR3 is 14 amino acids long. The germline CDR1 and CDR2 sequences are SGDLS and YYNGEE. The CDR3 sequence: CASSVAGGVNEQFF. The CDR3 region has the DNA TGTGCCAGCAGCGTAGCGGGGGGGGTTAATGAGCAGTTCTTC.

CDR3 DNA sequence: TGTGCCAGCAGGAGGACAGGGAACAATGAGCAGTTCTTC. Amino acids: CASRRTGNNEQFF. The chain is built from TRBV27 and TRBJ2-1, with TRBD1 identical over 8 bases. The V gene's germline CDR1 is MNHEY and CDR2 SMNVEV (reference sequence). Trimming removed 6 bases from V and 5 bases from J; junction bases left unmatched: 3. This CDR3 has 13 residues.

The rearrangement joins TRBV6-5 to TRBJ1-6; the D is unclear. Germline CDR1 reads MNHEY; CDR2 reads SVGAGI. The CDR3 has 14 amino acids. Deletions cut 6 bases from V and 5 bases from J, with 11 bases between. The CDR3: CASSNREHNSPLHF. The CDR3, as DNA: TGTGCCAGCAGCAACCGGGAACATAATTCACCCCTCCACTTT.

This clone has just a few counts. The chain uses TRBV3-1 (or the pseudogene TRBV3-2) and TRBJ2-1; 13 bases match TRBD2. Germline-derived CDR1 and CDR2 are LGHDT and YNNKEL (reference sequence). CDR3 length: 15 amino acids. V was clipped by 3 bases and J by 4 bases; unmatched bases: 0. The chain's CDR3 is CASSQGLAGYNEQFF. The CDR3 DNA is TGTGCCAGCAGCCAGGGACTAGCGGGGTACAATGAGCAGTTCTTC.

This chain joins TRBV6-6 and TRBJ2-2; 10 bases match TRBD1. Germline CDR1 is MNHNY and CDR2 is SVGAGI (reference sequence). This CDR3 spans 17 amino acids. The junction had 10 bases not matched to a gene; V was cut back by 5 bases and J by 4 bases. CDR3 bases: TGTGCCAGCAGTCCCTTCGGGACAGGGGTCGGCACCGGGGAGCTGTTTTTT. This translates into CASSPFGTGVGTGELFF.

The CDR3: CASSIANRANYGYTF. CDR3 in DNA: TGTGCCAGTAGTATAGCTAACAGAGCTAACTATGGCTACACCTTC. The gene calls are TRBV19 and TRBJ1-2, with D hard to call. The germline gives CDR1 LNHDA, CDR2 SQIVND (reference sequence). CDR3 length: 15 amino acids. V lost 1 base and J 0 bases, leaving 9 bases between the germline ends.

The chain is built from TRBV5-5 and TRBJ2-7; TRBD1 agrees at 8 bases. Germline values: CDR1 SGHKS, CDR2 YYEKEE (reference sequence). The ends lost 4 bases at V and 3 bases at J; junction bases unmatched: 9. The CDR3 sequence is 15 residues long. In nucleotides, the CDR3 is TGTGCCAGCAGCACCCGGACAGGGAGACTCTACGAGCAGTACTTC. Its translation: CASSTRTGRLYEQYF.

The chain uses TRBV6-6 and TRBJ1-5; D perhaps matches TRBD1 (6 bases). The CDR3 runs to 13 residues. Per the germline V gene, CDR1 is MNHNY and CDR2 is SVGAGI (reference sequence). V was pared by 2 bases and J by 5 bases, with 7 bases between. The CDR3 is CASSYPGDQPQHF. In DNA form, the CDR3 reads TGTGCCAGCAGTTACCCAGGGGATCAGCCCCAGCATTTT.

J is TRBJ2-5 and V is TRBV6-5; D is undetermined. This CDR3 spans 14 amino acids. V dropped 0 bases and J dropped 5 bases, with 10 bases sitting between them. Germline V gene data show CDR1 as MNHEY and CDR2 as SVGAGI. CDR3 in amino acids: CASSYSPIRETQYF. The CDR3 DNA is TGTGCCAGCAGTTACTCCCCGATCAGGGAGACCCAGTACTTC.

This chain joins TRBV7-9 and TRBJ2-1; perhaps TRBD2 as D (5 bases). The CDR3 extends over 15 amino acids. Per the germline V gene, CDR1 is SEHNR and CDR2 is FQNEAQ (reference sequence). Trimming left V 0 bases short and J 6 bases short, with 12 bases between. CDR3 sequence: CASSLAWAGRNEQFF. The CDR3 DNA reads TGTGCCAGCAGCTTAGCCTGGGCGGGTCGCAATGAGCAGTTCTTC.

This sequence joins TRBV5-1 and TRBJ1-1; D possibly corresponds to TRBD1 (6 bases). The V gene lost 4 bases and the J gene lost 4 bases, with 17 bases spanning the gap. CDR1 SGHRS and CDR2 YFSETQ come from the germline V gene. This CDR3 has 15 residues. This CDR3 is CASSPSGTISTEAFF. The CDR3 coding sequence is TGCGCCAGCAGCCCCTCCGGGACAATTAGCACTGAAGCTTTCTTT.

The chain joins TRBV10-2 to TRBJ2-5, with D perhaps TRBD1 (6 bases). From germline, CDR1 is WSHSY and CDR2 SAAADI. V was pared by 8 bases and J by 1 base, with 11 bases between. The CDR3 is made up of 13 amino acids. The CDR3 here is CASSRGSQETQYF. As DNA, the CDR3 is TGCGCCAGCTCCAGGGGTTCCCAAGAGACCCAGTACTTC.

The gene calls are TRBV7-9 and TRBJ2-2, with 7 bases lining up with TRBD2. The CDR3 runs 16 residues. CDR1 and CDR2 from the germline V gene are SEHNR and FQNEAQ (reference sequence). The J segment lost 5 bases and the V segment lost 5 bases, leaving 11 bases of the junction unmatched. The CDR3 loop is CASSPAISGSTGELFF. The CDR3 bases are TGTGCCAGCAGCCCTGCTATTAGCGGGTCAACCGGGGAGCTGTTTTTT. Full variable domain (rest looked up from reference TRBV7-9 and TRBJ2-2): DTGVSQNPRHKITKRGQNVTFRCDPISEHNRLYWYRQTLGQGPEFLTYFQNEAQLEKSRLLSDRFSAERPKGSFSTLEIQRTEQGDSAMYLCASSPAISGSTGELFFGEGSRLTVL.

The rearrangement joins TRBV6-5 to TRBJ2-1, with 7 bases that match TRBD1. The V and J ends lost 6 bases and 6 bases, in that order; junction bases with no gene match: 5. The CDR3 length is 13 residues. Germline V gene data show CDR1 as MNHEY and CDR2 as SVGAGI. Here the CDR3 reads CASSDRASNEQFF. The CDR3 DNA sequence: TGTGCCAGCAGCGACAGGGCGAGCAATGAGCAGTTCTTC.

V is TRBV2 and J is TRBJ2-2; D perhaps matches TRBD1 (5 bases). Looked up from germline, CDR1 is SNHLY and CDR2 is FYNNEI. V lost 4 bases, J lost 2 bases, and 14 bases lay in between. The CDR3 loop spans 16 amino acids. DNA for the CDR3: TGTGCCAGCAGTGTGGGGCAGTCGATAAACACCGGGGAGCTGTTTTTT. It is translated as CASSVGQSINTGELFF.

The chain has TRBV4-1 and TRBJ1-4, with D perhaps TRBD1 (5 bases). V lost 6 bases and J lost 7, with 15 bases in between. The germline V gene encodes CDR1 MGHRA and CDR2 YSYEKL. The CDR3 covers 14 residues. The CDR3: CASSRQLNAEKLFF. Written as DNA, the CDR3 is TGCGCCAGCAGTAGACAGCTAAATGCTGAAAAACTGTTTTTT.

This sequence joins TRBV11-2 and TRBJ2-7, with D unclear. This CDR3 is 11 amino acids long. The V end was cut by 3 bases, the J end by 3 bases, with 3 bases between. Germline CDR1 and CDR2: SGHAT and FQNNGV. CDR3 in amino acids: CASSFNYEQYF. The CDR3 region has the DNA TGTGCCAGCAGCTTCAACTACGAGCAGTACTTC.

The genes are TRBV5-1 and TRBJ2-1, with a possible D match to TRBD1 (6 bases). The germline V gene has CDR1 SGHRS and CDR2 YFSETQ. The V end lost 5 bases, the J end lost 0 bases, and 15 bases lay between the germline ends. CDR3 length: 16 amino acids. The CDR3 sequence: CASRSRGRSSYNEQFF. CDR3 in DNA: TGCGCCAGCAGATCCAGGGGTAGGAGCTCCTACAATGAGCAGTTCTTC. Complete variable domain (other parts from reference TRBV5-1 and TRBJ2-1): KAGVTQTPRYLIKTRGQQVTLSCSPISGHRSVSWYQQTPGQGLQFLFEYFSETQRNKGNFPGRFSGRQFSNSRSEMNVSTLELGDSALYLCASRSRGRSSYNEQFFGPGTRLTVL.

The chain carries TRBV7-6 and TRBJ1-6; 10 bases fit TRBD1. CDR3 size: 16 residues. Germline trimming cut 5 bases from V and 5 bases from J; bases unmatched to any gene: 6. The germline gives CDR1 SGHVS, CDR2 FNYEAQ. The CDR3 sequence is CASSPGQGRDNSPLHF. The CDR3 DNA is TGTGCCAGCAGCCCGGGACAGGGGCGCGATAATTCACCCCTCCACTTT.